These T cell receptor beta chains were read from a single sample in a study of neurological immune-mediated disorders. One entry per CDR3 protein, called by TCRdb with MiXCR from the 5' RACE reads. The sample includes 54,000 or so distinct CDR3 sequences, roughly 3.3% of them seen just once. The sequencing input was PBMCs. The receptor set was obtained from a woman younger than 45 with multiple sclerosis. Each CDR3 is given with its conserved first and last residue. The D gene is left open where the match is weak. Clone size appears in some rows only: once, few, many, or a class for an expanded clone.

V	size	J	D	DNA	CDR3
TRBV28	many	TRBJ1-2	TRBD1	TGTGCCAGCACAGGGGGCAGCTATGGCTACACCTTC	CASTGGSYGYTF
TRBV7-9	many	TRBJ2-1	TRBD2	TGTGCCAGCAGCTTGCGGGGGGACCGCTTAGACGAGCAGTTCTTC	CASSLRGDRLDEQFF
TRBV3-1	many	TRBJ2-7	TRBD2	TGTGCCAGCAGCCAAAGACTAGCGAGCTCCTACGAGCAGTACTTC	CASSQRLASSYEQYF
TRBV20-1	many	TRBJ1-4	TRBD1	TGCAGTGCTCCCGAGGGGGCGCAAGAAAAACTGTTTTTT	CSAPEGAQEKLFF
TRBV15	many	TRBJ2-3	TRBD2	TGTGCCACCAGCAGAGATTTGTCTAGCGGAGGAACAGATACGCAGTATTTT	CATSRDLSSGGTDTQYF
TRBV18	many	TRBJ1-1	-	TGTGCCAGCTCACCGGGGTTGGGGGCTGAAGCTTTCTTT	CASSPGLGAEAFF
TRBV19	-	TRBJ2-7	-	TGTGCCTCGGGGGGCGGGGGCTCCTACGAGCAGTACTTC	CASGGGGSYEQYF
TRBV5-1	many	TRBJ2-2	-	TGCGCCAGCAGCTTGAGAGACGGGGGACCCGGGGAGCTGTTTTTT	CASSLRDGGPGELFF
TRBV11-2	many	TRBJ2-7	TRBD2	TGTGCCAGCAGCTTACGTATGGGGGGGGGTATATCGCCTCTCCTGAGTTTCGAGCAGTACTTC	CASSLRMGGGISPLLSFEQYF
TRBV6-1	-	TRBJ2-4	-	TGTGCCAGCAGTGAATCCCCCCAAGTATTAGCCAAAAACATTCAGTACTTC	CASSESPQVLAKNIQYF
TRBV5-1	many	TRBJ2-2	TRBD2	TGCGCCAGCAGCTTGGGACTAGCGGGGCCCGGGGAGCTGTTTTTT	CASSLGLAGPGELFF
TRBV20-1	many	TRBJ2-2	-	TGCAGTGCTAGGGACAGTCCTAGGTACACCGGGGAGCTGTTTTTT	CSARDSPRYTGELFF
TRBV4-1	many	TRBJ2-1	-	TGCGCCAGCAGCATACCAGGGAGCTCCTACAATGAGCAGTTCTTC	CASSIPGSSYNEQFF
TRBV12-3/TRBV12-4	many	TRBJ1-5	TRBD1	TGTGCCAGCACCCTTACGGACAGGGGGGATCAGCCCCAGCATTTT	CASTLTDRGDQPQHF
TRBV7-2	-	TRBJ1-2	TRBD1	TGTGCCAGCAGCCGCCAGACAGGGGGCGGCGATAATGGCTACACCTTC	CASSRQTGGGDNGYTF
TRBV20-1	many	TRBJ1-6	-	TGCAGTGCTAGTGTGGATTCACCCCTCCACTTT	CSASVDSPLHF
TRBV3-1	many	TRBJ2-1	TRBD2	TGTGCCAGCAGGCGGCGGGGGGCGGACAATGAGCAGTTCTTC	CASRRRGADNEQFF
TRBV6-5	many	TRBJ2-1	TRBD2	TGTGCCAGCAGTTCCGAAGGGACTAGCGTTTTACCTGAGCAGTTCTTC	CASSSEGTSVLPEQFF
TRBV29-1	many	TRBJ2-5	-	TGCAGCGTCCTAGGCAGGGGAGAGACCCAGTACTTC	CSVLGRGETQYF
TRBV20-1	many	TRBJ2-1	-	TGCAGTGCCCTAATGGGCTCCTCCTACAATGAGCAGTTCTTC	CSALMGSSYNEQFF
TRBV20-1	many	TRBJ1-1	TRBD1	TGCAGTGCTAGATCTGACAGGGGGCGTTTGATTGAAGCTTTCTTT	CSARSDRGRLIEAFF
TRBV5-1	medium-sized	TRBJ1-4	-	TGCGCCAGCAGCCTCGGGATCACACATGAAAAACTGTTTTTT	CASSLGITHEKLFF